This TCR beta chain was observed in a study of prognosis after radiotherapy for stage I lung cancer. CDR3 of TCR beta was amplified from genomic DNA via a two-round multiplex PCR. Amplification in first-round PCR relied on primers specific to each TRBV and TRBJ gene. TCRdb redid the calling of the multiplex PCR reads with MiXCR, one entry per CDR3 protein. This sample has about 35,000 distinct CDR3 sequences, with approximately 35% found just once. Germline CDR1 reads KGHSH; CDR2 reads LQKENI. The CDR3 contains 13 residues. V was shortened by 4 bases and J by 8 bases, with 12 bases between the two germline ends. This clonotype was observed many times.

The chain carries TRBV18 and TRBJ2-1; unclear D gene. The receptor was isolated from a donor over 45 with non-small cell lung cancer. The sequenced sample was PBMCs, obtained before or after stereotactic body radiation therapy (not recorded which). The CDR3 DNA reads as TGTGCCAGCTCACGACCCGCCTGGGATGAGCAGTTCTTC. Amino acids: CASSRPAWDEQFF. Complete variable domain (other parts from reference TRBV18 and TRBJ2-1): NAGVMQNPRHLVRRRGQEARLRCSPMKGHSHVYWYRQLPEEGLKFMVYLQKENIIDESGMPKERFSAEFPKEGPSILRIQQVVRGDSAAYFCASSRPAWDEQFFGPGTRLTVL.